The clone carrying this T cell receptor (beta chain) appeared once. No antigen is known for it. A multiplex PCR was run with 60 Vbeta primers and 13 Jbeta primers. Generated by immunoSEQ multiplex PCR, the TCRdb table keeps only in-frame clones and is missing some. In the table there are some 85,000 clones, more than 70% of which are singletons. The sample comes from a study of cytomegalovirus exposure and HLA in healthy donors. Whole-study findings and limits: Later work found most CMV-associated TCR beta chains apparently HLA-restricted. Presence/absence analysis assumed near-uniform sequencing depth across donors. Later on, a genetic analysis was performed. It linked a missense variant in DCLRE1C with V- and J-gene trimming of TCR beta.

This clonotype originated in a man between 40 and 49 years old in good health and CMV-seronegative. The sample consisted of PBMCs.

The CDR3 region is CASSQSTGTGGSQPQHF. Written as DNA, the CDR3 is TGCGCCAGCAGCCAAAGTACCGGGACAGGGGGGAGCCAGCCCCAGCATTTT. The chain couples TRBV4-3 to TRBJ1-5, with 11 positions matching TRBD1. The V gene's germline CDR1 is LGHNA and CDR2 YSLEER. CDR3 length: 17 amino acids. J was trimmed by 7 bases and V by 2 bases; bases with no gene match: 10.